This TCR beta chain emerged from a study of CD8 T cells in ankylosing spondylitis. About this clonotype: Its antigen is currently unknown.

Study-level points and caveats: For ankylosing spondylitis blood, a TCR beta motif of under ten highly homologous variants appeared characteristic.

This CDR3 comprises 15 residues. V was trimmed by 4 bases and J by 2 bases, leaving 14 bases between them. CDR1 is SNHLY, CDR2 FYNNEI, per germline. TCRdb analysed the 5' RACE reads with MiXCR anew, one entry per CDR3 protein. The data contain over 400,000 distinct CDR3 sequences, roughly 26% of them singletons. The clonotype was recovered from a male donor with ankylosing spondylitis. Sequenced sample: blood, either unsorted or a sorted T cell fraction (not recorded which). The J gene is TRBJ1-2, the V gene TRBV2, with a tentative D call TRBD1 (6 bases). Here the CDR3 reads CASSVIRGQNYGYTF. In DNA form, the CDR3 reads TGTGCCAGCAGTGTCATCCGGGGACAAAACTATGGCTACACCTTC.